This T cell receptor beta chain was retrieved from a study of CD8+ T cells in alopecia areata. The wider study: Treated patients swallowed 5 to 10 mg of oral tofacitinib twice daily.

Points on this clone: Antigen: not known.

Germline lookup yields CDR1 SGHTA and CDR2 FQGTGA. The CDR3 runs to 17 residues. The V gene end was trimmed by 5 bases and the J gene end by 3 bases; junction bases not matched to a gene: 14. Indicated treatment: oral pan-JAK inhibitor, 5-10 mg twice daily. Collection of lesional scalp punch biopsies and peripheral blood was performed in alopecia areata patients. It was cDNA, reverse transcribed from extracted RNA, that served as the sequencing template. The repertoire was sequenced with immunoSEQ multiplex PCR; TCRdb's copy has only in-frame clones and lacks some. The sample has over 200,000 clones, around 65% seen once. Overall study results and limits: In scalp and blood, many expanded lesional clones persisted during tofacitinib. Scalp clonality, along with expanded CD8+ clones among the top 100, was significantly decreased by tofacitinib.

The rearrangement joins TRBV7-3 to TRBJ1-2, with 8 bases matching TRBD1. Sequencing was performed on CD4+ T cells sorted from blood, taken at week 4, from a patient treated with tofacitinib. This TCR derives from a human donor with alopecia areata. In nucleotides, the CDR3 is TGTGCCAGCAGCCTTTATGGGACGTCAGGGGGCGACTATGGCTACACCTTC. Translating it yields CASSLYGTSGGDYGYTF.